This T cell receptor (beta chain) appears in the sequencing data of a study of blood T cells in healthy people across ages. Study results and limitations: With age, beta diversity per million T cells declined roughly linearly, significantly by roughly 40.

The authors ran a second PCR of about 6 to 11 cycles using a sample-barcoded 5' primer and a J-beta primer mix. Using its own MiXCR run on the 5' RACE reads, TCRdb lists one record per CDR3 protein. The data hold about 1.8 million distinct CDR3 sequences, with around half observed a single time. Germline values: CDR1 MNHEY, CDR2 SMNVEV (reference sequence). V trimming: 1 base; J trimming: 0 bases; junction bases outside the gene matches: 3. The CDR3 spans 15 residues. As regards this clonotype: Its antigen is not identified.

The TCR originated in a middle-aged woman in good health. This rearrangement joins TRBV27 to TRBJ2-7, with TRBD2 matching over 7 bases. The sequenced material came from blood. The DNA for the CDR3 is TGTGCCAGCAGTTTATTTGAGCGGGGCTCCTACGAGCAGTACTTC. This sequence encodes CASSLFERGSYEQYF.